This T cell receptor beta chain was identified in a study of blood T cell repertoires in COVID-19. Turning to the study itself: Both acute and convalescent COVID-19 samples were obtained from the United States, Italy and Spain.

Participants were aged 18 to 89 years, lived in around 22 US areas, and enrolled virtually. Donors of Cohort 3 who recovered were those that had two negative PCRs, clearance, or symptom resolution. Under the authors' procedure: Counts of nucleated cells, estimated from reference gene primer amplification, were obtained. The data were produced by immunoSEQ multiplex PCR, yet TCRdb's version contains in-frame clones alone and is incomplete. V, J and clone size are taken as reported in that table, and D and trimming were inferred from the DNA itself. Among approximately 230,000 clones listed, around nine tenths were seen once. The CDR3 spans 16 residues. V lost 9 bases and J lost 4; bases outside the gene matches: 16. Germline V CDR1 and CDR2: SNHLY, FYNNEI.

This TCR was sampled from a woman aged 25 to 39 who had recovered from COVID-19. Sequenced input: PBMCs or T cells enriched from blood (not recorded which). V and J are TRBV2 and TRBJ2-3; 7 nucleotides agree with TRBD1. The CDR3: CASLSTTGENADTQYF. CDR3 in DNA: TGTGCCAGTCTATCGACTACAGGGGAGAATGCAGATACGCAGTATTTT. The variable domain in full, with the rest retrieved from reference TRBV2 and TRBJ2-3, is EPEVTQTPSHQVTQMGQEVILRCVPISNHLYFYWYRQILGQKVEFLVSFYNNEISEKSEIFDDQFSVERPDGSNFTLKIRSTKLEDSAMYFCASLSTTGENADTQYFGPGTRLTVL.